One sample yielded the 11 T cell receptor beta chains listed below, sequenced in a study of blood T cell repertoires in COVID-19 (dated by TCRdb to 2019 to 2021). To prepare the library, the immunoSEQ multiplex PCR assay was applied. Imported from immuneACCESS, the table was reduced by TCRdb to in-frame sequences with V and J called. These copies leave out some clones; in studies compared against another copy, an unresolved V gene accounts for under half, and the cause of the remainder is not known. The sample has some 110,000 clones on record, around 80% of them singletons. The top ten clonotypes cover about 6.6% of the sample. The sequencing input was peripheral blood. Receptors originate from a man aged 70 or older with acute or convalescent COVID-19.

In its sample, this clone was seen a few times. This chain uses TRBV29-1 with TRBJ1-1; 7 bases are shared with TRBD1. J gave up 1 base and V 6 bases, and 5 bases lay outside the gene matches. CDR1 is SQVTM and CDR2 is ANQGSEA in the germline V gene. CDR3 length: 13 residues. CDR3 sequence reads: CSVRWDRNTEAFF. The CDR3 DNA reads TGCAGCGTCCGGTGGGACAGGAACACTGAAGCTTTCTTT.

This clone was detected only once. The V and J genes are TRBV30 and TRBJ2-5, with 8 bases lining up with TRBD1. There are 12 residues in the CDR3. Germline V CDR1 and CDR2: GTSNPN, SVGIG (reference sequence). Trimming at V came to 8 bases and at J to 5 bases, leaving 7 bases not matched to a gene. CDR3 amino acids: CAGDRGSETQYF. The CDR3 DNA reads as TGTGCCGGTGACAGGGGTTCGGAGACCCAGTACTTC.

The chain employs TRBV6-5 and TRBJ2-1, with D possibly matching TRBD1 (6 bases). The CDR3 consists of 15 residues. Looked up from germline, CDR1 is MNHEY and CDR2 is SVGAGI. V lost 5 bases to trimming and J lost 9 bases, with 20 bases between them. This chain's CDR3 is CASSPGTRGFGEQFF. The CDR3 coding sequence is TGTGCCAGCAGTCCCGGGACAAGGGGGTTTGGTGAGCAGTTCTTC.

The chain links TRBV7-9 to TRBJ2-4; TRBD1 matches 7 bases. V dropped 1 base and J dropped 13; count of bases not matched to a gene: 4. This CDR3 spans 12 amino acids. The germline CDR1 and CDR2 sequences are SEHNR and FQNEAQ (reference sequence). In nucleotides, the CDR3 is TGTGCCAGCAGCTTAGAACAGGACAGGCAGTACTTC. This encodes CASSLEQDRQYF.

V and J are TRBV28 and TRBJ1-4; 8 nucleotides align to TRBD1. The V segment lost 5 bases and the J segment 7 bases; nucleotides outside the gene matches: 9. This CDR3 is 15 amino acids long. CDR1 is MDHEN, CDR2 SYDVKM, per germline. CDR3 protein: CASSDRGTAGEKLFF. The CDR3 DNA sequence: TGTGCCAGCAGTGACAGGGGTACTGCCGGTGAAAAACTGTTTTTT.

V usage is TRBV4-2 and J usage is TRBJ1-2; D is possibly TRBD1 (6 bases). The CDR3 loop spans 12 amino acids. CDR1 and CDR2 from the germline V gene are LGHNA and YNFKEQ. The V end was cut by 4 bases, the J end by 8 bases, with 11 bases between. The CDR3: CASSRSGGGYTF. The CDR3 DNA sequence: TGTGCCAGCAGCCGTTCTGGGGGCGGCTACACCTTC.

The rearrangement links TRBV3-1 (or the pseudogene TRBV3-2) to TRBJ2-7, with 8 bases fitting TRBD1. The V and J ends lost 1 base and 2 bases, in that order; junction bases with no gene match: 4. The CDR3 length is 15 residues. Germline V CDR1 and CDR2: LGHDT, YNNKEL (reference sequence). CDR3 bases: TGTGCCAGCAGCCAAGGGGGGACAGGAACCTACGAGCAGTACTTC. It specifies CASSQGGTGTYEQYF.

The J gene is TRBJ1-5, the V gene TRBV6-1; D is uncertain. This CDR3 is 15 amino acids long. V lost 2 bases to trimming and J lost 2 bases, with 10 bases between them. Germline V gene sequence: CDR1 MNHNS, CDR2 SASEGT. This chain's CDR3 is CASSERGYGNQPQHF. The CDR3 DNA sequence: TGTGCCAGCAGTGAACGAGGGTATGGCAATCAGCCCCAGCATTTT.

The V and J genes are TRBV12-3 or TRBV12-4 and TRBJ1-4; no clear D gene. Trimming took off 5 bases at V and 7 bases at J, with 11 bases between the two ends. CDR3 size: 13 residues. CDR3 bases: TGTGCCAGCAGTGGCGGAGGGTCTGAAAAACTGTTTTTT. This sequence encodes CASSGGGSEKLFF.

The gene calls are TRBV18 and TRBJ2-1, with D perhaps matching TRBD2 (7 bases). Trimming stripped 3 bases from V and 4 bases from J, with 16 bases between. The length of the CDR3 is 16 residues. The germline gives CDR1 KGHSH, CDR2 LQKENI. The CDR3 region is CASSPVGGGDYNEQFF. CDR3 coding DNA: TGTGCCAGCTCACCGGTTGGAGGGGGGGATTACAATGAGCAGTTCTTC.

CDR3: CATSRAPGQINLGSPLHF. In DNA form, the CDR3 reads TGTGCCACCAGCAGAGCCCCGGGACAGATCAACCTGGGCTCACCCCTCCACTTT. The rearrangement joins TRBV15 to TRBJ1-6; 7 positions agree with TRBD1. Per germline, CDR1 LNHNV and CDR2 YYDKDF (reference sequence). This CDR3 is 18 amino acids long. The junction had 16 bases not matched to a gene; V was cut back by 1 base and J by 10 bases.